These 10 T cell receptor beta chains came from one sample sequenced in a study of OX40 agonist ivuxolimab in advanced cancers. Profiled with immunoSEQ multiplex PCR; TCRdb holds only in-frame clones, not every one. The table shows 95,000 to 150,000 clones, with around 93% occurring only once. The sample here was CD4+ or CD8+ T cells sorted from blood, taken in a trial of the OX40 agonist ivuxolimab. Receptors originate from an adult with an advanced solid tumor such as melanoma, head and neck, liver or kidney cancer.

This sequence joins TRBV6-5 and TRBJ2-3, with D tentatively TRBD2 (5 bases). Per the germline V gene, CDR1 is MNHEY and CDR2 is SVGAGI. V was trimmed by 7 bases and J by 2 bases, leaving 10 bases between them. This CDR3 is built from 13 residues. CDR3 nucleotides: TGTGCCAGCACCCGGGGTAACACAGATACGCAGTATTTT. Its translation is CASTRGNTDTQYF.

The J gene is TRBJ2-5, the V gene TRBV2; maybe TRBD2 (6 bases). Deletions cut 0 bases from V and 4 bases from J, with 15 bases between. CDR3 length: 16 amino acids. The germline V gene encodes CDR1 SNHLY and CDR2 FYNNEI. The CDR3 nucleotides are TGTGCCAGCAGTGAAGCGCTTCCAGGGCGGGGAGAGACCCAGTACTTC. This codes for CASSEALPGRGETQYF.

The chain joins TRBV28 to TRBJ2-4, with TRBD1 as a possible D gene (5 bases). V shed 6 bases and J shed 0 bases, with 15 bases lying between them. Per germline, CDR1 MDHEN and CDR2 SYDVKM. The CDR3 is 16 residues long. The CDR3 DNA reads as TGTGCCAGCAGCCTGACAGTTCCTATAGCCAAAAACATTCAGTACTTC. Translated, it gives CASSLTVPIAKNIQYF.

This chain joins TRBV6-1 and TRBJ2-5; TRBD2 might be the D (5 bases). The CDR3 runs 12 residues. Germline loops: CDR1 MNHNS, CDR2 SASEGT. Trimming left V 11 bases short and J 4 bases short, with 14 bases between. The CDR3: CAGRGMGETQYF. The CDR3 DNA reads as TGTGCCGGACGGGGTATGGGAGAGACCCAGTACTTC.

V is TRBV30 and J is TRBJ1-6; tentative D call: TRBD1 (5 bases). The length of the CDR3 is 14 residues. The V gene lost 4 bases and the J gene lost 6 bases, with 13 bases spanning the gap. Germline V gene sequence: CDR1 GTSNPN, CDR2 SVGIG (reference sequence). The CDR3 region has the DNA TGTGCCTGGAAGGCCAGGGCCTTTAATTCACCCCTCCACTTT. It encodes CAWKARAFNSPLHF.

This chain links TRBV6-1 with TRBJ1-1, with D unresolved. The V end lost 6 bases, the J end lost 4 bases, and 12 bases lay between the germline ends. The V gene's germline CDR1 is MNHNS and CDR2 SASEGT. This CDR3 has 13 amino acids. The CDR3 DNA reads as TGTGCCAGCAGGGAAACGGGGAGCACTGAAGCTTTCTTT. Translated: CASRETGSTEAFF.

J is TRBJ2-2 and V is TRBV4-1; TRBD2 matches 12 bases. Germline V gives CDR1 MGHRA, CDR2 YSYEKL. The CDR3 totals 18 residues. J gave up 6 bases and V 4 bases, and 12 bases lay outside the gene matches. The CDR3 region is CASSPLQGTSGRSGELFF. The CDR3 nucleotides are TGCGCCAGCAGCCCCCTGCAGGGTACTAGCGGGAGGTCCGGGGAGCTGTTTTTT.

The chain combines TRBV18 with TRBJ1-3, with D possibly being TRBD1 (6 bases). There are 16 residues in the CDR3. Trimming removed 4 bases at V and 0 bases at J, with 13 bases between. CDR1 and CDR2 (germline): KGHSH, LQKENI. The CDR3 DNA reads TGTGCCAGCTCACGGACCGGACAGAGCTCTGGAAACACCATATATTTT. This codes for CASSRTGQSSGNTIYF.

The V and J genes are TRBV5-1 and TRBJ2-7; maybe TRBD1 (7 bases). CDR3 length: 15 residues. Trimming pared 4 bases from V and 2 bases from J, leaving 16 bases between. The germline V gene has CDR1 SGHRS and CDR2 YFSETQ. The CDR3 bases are TGCGCCAGCAGCGAAAGGCGGGACAGTACCTACGAGCAGTACTTC. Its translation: CASSERRDSTYEQYF.

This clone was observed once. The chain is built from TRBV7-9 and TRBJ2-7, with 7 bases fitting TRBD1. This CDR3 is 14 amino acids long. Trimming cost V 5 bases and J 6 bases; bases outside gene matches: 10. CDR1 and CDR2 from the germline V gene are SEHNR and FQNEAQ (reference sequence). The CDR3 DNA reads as TGTGCCAGCAGCCGTAACAGGGGAACGGGCGAGCAGTACTTC. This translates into CASSRNRGTGEQYF.